The rows below give T cell receptor beta chains drawn from one sample of a study of shared clonotypes between healthy human individuals. The assay was immunoSEQ multiplex PCR, and TCRdb's table has in-frame clones only and misses some. The repertoire holds approximately 1.5 million clones, with approximately 98% as singletons. Sequences were obtained from naive CD4+ T cells sorted from blood. The receptors shown here come from a man aged 25-40 years in good health. The CDR3 runs from the conserved cysteine through the conserved F or W. A D gene is named only where the DNA matches it firmly. The listing skips clone size in some rows; elsewhere it reads once, few, many or a size class.

-	-	TRBV19	TRBJ1-2	TGTGCCAGTAGTATGGGCAGGGCATCCTATGGCTACACCTTC	CASSMGRASYGYTF
once	-	TRBV29-1	TRBJ1-3	TGCAGCGCCGAGGGGGGATGGTCTGGAAACACCATATATTTT	CSAEGGWSGNTIYF
-	TRBD2	TRBV28	TRBJ2-7	TGTGCCAGCGAAGCGGGAGGAGCCCACTACGAGCAGTACTTC	CASEAGGAHYEQYF
-	-	TRBV19	TRBJ2-1	TGTGCCAGCTCCAGTCGGAATGAGCAGTTCTTC	CASSSRNEQFF
-	-	TRBV4-2	TRBJ2-7	TGTGCAGCGTCGGGCGGGCCTAGCTCCTACGAGCAGTACTTC	CAASGGPSSYEQYF
few	TRBD1	TRBV18	TRBJ1-2	TGTGCCAGCTCCCCCCCGGGACAGATCTATGGCTACACCTTC	CASSPPGQIYGYTF
-	-	TRBV6-6	TRBJ2-2	TGTGCCGGCACGGACACCAACACCGGGGAGCTGTTTTTT	CAGTDTNTGELFF
-	-	TRBV9	TRBJ2-7	TGTGCCAGCAGCGTAGGGTTGCGAAACGAGCAGTACTTC	CASSVGLRNEQYF
-	-	TRBV18	TRBJ2-7	TGTGCCAGCTCACCAAAGGGTCACGAGCAGTACTTC	CASSPKGHEQYF
-	-	TRBV10-3	TRBJ2-6	TGTGCCATCAGTGTAGGGTTTTCCGGGGCCAACGTCCTGACTTTC	CAISVGFSGANVLTF
-	-	TRBV7-2	TRBJ2-2	TGTGCCAGCAGCTTAGGCAGGGTGAAGCCCGGGGAGCTGTTTTTT	CASSLGRVKPGELFF
-	TRBD2	TRBV28	TRBJ2-7	TGTGCCAGCAGCCCTAGCGGGAGAGGTGACGAGCAGTACTTC	CASSPSGRGDEQYF
once	TRBD2	TRBV27	TRBJ2-1	TGTGCCAGCAGTTTATTGGGGCTAGCGGGAGAGGGAGGTTGGGCTGAGCAGTTCTTC	CASSLLGLAGEGGWAEQFF
once	-	TRBV7-9	TRBJ2-7	TGTGCCAGCAGCTTAGCAAGAAGTGCCTACGAGCAGTACTTC	CASSLARSAYEQYF
-	TRBD2	TRBV18	TRBJ2-1	TGTGCCAGCTCACCTGGAGGGACTAGCATGAATGAGCAGTTCTTC	CASSPGGTSMNEQFF
few	-	TRBV9	TRBJ2-7	TGTGCCAGCAGCGAGGGGGGACATTTCGTCGACGAGCAGTACTTC	CASSEGGHFVDEQYF
-	-	TRBV18	TRBJ2-7	TGTGCCAGCTCACCAGGACTATCCTACGAGCAGTACTTC	CASSPGLSYEQYF
-	-	TRBV7-9	TRBJ2-5	TGTGCCAGCAGCTTAGGGAGGGCCTTAGGGGAGACCCAGTACTTC	CASSLGRALGETQYF
-	TRBD2	TRBV11-3	TRBJ2-1	TGTGCCAGCAGCTTAGGTCTAGCGGGCGACAATGAGCAGTTCTTC	CASSLGLAGDNEQFF
-	-	TRBV6-1	TRBJ2-7	TGTGCCAGCAGTGAACAGCAAGCCTACGAGCAGTACTTC	CASSEQQAYEQYF
-	TRBD1	TRBV5-5	TRBJ2-5	TGTGCCAGCAGCTGGACAGGGACCCAAGAGACCCAGTACTTC	CASSWTGTQETQYF
-	-	TRBV5-6	TRBJ1-3	TGTGCCAGCAGCTCCCGAAGGGGCGTGTCAGGAAACACCATATATTTT	CASSSRRGVSGNTIYF
-	TRBD2	TRBV5-1	TRBJ2-7	TGCGCCAGCAGCTTGGGCCCTAGCGGGGGAAACTACGAGCAGTACTTC	CASSLGPSGGNYEQYF
-	-	TRBV6-1	TRBJ1-4	TGTGCCAGCAGTGGGACGGATGATGAAAAACTGTTTTTT	CASSGTDDEKLFF
-	-	TRBV29-1	TRBJ2-1	TGCAGCGTTGGACAGGTAGAGCAGTTCTTC	CSVGQVEQFF
-	-	TRBV7-2	TRBJ2-1	TGTGCCAGCAGCTTAGCTTGGAACCACAATGAGCAGTTCTTC	CASSLAWNHNEQFF
-	TRBD1	TRBV5-4	TRBJ1-2	TGTGCCAGCAGCAGCGGAACATCAGGGGGCGCTACCTATGGCTACACCTTC	CASSSGTSGGATYGYTF
-	TRBD2	TRBV6-5	TRBJ2-7	TGTGCCAGCAGTACACTAGCGGGAGTCTACGAGCAGTACTTC	CASSTLAGVYEQYF
-	TRBD1	TRBV19	TRBJ2-1	TGTGCCAGTAGTCCAGGACAGGGCTCCTACAATGAGCAGTTCTTC	CASSPGQGSYNEQFF